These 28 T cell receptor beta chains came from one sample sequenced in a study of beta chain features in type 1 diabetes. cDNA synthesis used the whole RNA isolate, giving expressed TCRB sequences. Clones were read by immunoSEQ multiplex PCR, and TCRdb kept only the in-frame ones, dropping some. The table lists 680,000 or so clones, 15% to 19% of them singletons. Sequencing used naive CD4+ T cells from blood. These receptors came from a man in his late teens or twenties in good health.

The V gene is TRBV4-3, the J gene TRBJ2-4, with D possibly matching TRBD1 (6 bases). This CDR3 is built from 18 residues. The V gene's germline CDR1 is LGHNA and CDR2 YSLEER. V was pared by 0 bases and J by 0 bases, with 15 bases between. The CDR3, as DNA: TGCGCCAGCAGCCAAGATCTTTTGGGACAACTAGCCAAAAACATTCAGTACTTC. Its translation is CASSQDLLGQLAKNIQYF.

For the CDR3, the DNA is TGCGCCAGCCGGAGACAGGGAGGTTCCGAGCAGTACTTC. This gives the protein CASRRQGGSEQYF. The chain links TRBV5-1 to TRBJ2-7; TRBD1 might be the D (7 bases). The CDR3 sequence is 13 residues long. V was clipped by 7 bases and J by 6 bases, with 17 bases between them. CDR1 and CDR2 from the germline V gene are SGHRS and YFSETQ. The variable domain in full, completed from reference TRBV5-1 and TRBJ2-7, reads KAGVTQTPRYLIKTRGQQVTLSCSPISGHRSVSWYQQTPGQGLQFLFEYFSETQRNKGNFPGRFSGRQFSNSRSEMNVSTLELGDSALYLCASRRQGGSEQYFGPGTRLTVT.

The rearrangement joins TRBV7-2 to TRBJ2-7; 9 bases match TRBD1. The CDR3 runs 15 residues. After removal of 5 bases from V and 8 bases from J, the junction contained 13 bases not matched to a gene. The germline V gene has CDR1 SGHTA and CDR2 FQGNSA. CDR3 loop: CASSTSQGAKHQQYF. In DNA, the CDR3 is TGTGCCAGCAGCACCTCACAGGGGGCGAAACATCAGCAGTACTTC.

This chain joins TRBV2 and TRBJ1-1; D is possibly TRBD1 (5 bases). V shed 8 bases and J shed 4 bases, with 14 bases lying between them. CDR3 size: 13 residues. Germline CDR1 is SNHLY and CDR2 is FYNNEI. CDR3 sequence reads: CASGRDQGTEAFF. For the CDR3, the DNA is TGTGCCAGCGGGCGTGATCAGGGCACTGAAGCTTTCTTT.

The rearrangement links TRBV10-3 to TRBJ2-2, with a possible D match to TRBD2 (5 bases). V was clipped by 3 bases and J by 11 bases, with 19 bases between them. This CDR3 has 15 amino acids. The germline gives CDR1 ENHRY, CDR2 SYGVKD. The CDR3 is CAISDGGARVAELFF. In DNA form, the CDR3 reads TGTGCCATCAGTGACGGAGGTGCAAGGGTGGCTGAGCTGTTTTTT.

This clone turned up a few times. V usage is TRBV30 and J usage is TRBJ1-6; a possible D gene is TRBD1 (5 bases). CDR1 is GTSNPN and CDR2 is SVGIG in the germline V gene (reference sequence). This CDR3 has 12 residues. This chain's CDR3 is CAWSRGDSPLHF. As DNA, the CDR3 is TGTGCTTGGTCAAGGGGCGATTCACCCCTCCACTTT.

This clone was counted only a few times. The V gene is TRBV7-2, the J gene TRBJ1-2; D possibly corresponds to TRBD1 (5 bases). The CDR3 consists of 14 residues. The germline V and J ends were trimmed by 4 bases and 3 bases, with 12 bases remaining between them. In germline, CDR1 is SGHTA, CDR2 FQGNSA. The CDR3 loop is CASSSARGDYGYTF. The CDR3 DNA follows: TGTGCCAGCAGCTCGGCGAGAGGGGACTATGGCTACACCTTC.

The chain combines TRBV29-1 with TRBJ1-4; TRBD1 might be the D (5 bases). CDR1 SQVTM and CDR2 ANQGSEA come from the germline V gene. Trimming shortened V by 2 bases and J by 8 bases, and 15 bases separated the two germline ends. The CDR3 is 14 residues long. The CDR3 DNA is TGCAGCGTTGAATCAGGGAGGTGGGGAGAAAAACTGTTTTTT. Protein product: CSVESGRWGEKLFF.

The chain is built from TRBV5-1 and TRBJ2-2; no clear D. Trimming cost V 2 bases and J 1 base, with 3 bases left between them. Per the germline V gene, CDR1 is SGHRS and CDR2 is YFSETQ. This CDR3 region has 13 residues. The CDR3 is CASSFQNTGELFF. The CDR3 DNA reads TGCGCCAGCAGCTTCCAGAACACCGGGGAGCTGTTTTTT.

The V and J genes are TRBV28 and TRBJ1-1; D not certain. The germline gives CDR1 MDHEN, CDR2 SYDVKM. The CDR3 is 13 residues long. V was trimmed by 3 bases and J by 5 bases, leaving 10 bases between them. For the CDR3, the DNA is TGTGCCAGCAGTTTTCTTCCCGGAACTGAAGCTTTCTTT. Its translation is CASSFLPGTEAFF.

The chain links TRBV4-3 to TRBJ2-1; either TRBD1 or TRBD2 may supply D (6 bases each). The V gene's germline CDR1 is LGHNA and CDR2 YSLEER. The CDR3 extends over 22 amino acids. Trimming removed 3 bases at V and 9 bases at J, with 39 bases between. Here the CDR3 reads CASSQGWTEGLLASLSALEQFF. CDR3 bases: TGCGCCAGCAGCCAGGGTTGGACAGAGGGACTTTTGGCCTCCTTATCGGCCCTTGAGCAGTTCTTC.

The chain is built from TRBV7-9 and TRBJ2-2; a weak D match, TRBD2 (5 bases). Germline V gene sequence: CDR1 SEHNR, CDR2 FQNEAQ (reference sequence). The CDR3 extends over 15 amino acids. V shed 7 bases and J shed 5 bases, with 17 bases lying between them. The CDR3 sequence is CASTGVRGSTGELFF. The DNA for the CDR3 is TGTGCCAGCACCGGGGTCAGAGGGAGTACCGGGGAGCTGTTTTTT.

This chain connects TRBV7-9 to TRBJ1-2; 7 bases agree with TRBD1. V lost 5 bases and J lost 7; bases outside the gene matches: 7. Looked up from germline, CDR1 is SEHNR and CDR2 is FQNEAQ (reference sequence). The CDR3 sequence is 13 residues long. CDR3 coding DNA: TGTGCCAGCAGCGACGACAGGGAGGGTGGCTACACCTTC. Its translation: CASSDDREGGYTF.

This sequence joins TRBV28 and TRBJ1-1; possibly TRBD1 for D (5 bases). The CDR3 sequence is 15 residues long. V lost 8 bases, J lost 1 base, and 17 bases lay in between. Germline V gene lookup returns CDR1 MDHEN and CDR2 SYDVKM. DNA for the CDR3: TGTGCCAGCTCTAATCCCGGGACGGGGAACACTGAAGCTTTCTTT. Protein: CASSNPGTGNTEAFF.

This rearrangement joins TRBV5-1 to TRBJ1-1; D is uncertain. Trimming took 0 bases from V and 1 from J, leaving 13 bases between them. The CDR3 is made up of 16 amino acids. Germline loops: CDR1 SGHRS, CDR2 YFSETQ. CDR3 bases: TGCGCCAGCAGCTTGGGCCATGGTATGGGGAACACTGAAGCTTTCTTT. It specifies CASSLGHGMGNTEAFF. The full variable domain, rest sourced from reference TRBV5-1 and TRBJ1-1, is KAGVTQTPRYLIKTRGQQVTLSCSPISGHRSVSWYQQTPGQGLQFLFEYFSETQRNKGNFPGRFSGRQFSNSRSEMNVSTLELGDSALYLCASSLGHGMGNTEAFFGQGTRLTVV.

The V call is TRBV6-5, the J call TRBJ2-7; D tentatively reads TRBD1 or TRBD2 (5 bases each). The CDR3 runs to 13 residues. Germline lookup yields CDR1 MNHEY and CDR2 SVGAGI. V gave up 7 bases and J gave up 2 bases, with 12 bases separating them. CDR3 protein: CASIRDGTYEQYF. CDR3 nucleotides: TGTGCCAGCATCAGGGACGGTACCTACGAGCAGTACTTC.

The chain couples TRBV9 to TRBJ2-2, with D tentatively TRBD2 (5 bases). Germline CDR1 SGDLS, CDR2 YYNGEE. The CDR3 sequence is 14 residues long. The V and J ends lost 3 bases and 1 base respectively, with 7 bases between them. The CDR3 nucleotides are TGTGCCAGCAGCGATGCGGGGAACACCGGGGAGCTGTTTTTT. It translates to CASSDAGNTGELFF.

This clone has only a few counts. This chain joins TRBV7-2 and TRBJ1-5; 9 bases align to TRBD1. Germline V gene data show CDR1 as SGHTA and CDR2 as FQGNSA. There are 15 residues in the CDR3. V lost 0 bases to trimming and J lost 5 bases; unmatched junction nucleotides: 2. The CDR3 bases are TGTGCCAGCAGCTTAGCGACAGGGGGGTATCAGCCCCAGCATTTT. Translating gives CASSLATGGYQPQHF.

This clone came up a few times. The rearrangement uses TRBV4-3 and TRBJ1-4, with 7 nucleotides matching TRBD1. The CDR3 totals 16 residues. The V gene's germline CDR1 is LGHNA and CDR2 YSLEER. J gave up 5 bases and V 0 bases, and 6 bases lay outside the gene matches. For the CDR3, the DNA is TGCGCCAGCAGCCAAGATCGGACAGGATTAAATGAAAAACTGTTTTTT. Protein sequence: CASSQDRTGLNEKLFF.

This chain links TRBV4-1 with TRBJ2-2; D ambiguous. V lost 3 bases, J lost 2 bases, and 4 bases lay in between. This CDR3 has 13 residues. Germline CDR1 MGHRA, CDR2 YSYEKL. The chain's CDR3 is CASSQKNTGELFF. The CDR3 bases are TGCGCCAGCAGCCAGAAAAACACCGGGGAGCTGTTTTTT.

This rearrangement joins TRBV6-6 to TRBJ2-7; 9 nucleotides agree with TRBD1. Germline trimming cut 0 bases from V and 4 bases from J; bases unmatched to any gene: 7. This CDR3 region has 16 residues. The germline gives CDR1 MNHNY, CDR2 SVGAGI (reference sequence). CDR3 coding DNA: TGTGCCAGCAGTTACTCCCCGCGGACAGGGGCGTACGAGCAGTACTTC. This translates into CASSYSPRTGAYEQYF.

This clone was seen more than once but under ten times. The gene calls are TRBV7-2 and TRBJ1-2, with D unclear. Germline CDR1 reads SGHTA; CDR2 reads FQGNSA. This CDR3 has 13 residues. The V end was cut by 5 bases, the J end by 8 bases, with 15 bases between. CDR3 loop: CASSPDRSLGYTF. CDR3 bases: TGTGCCAGCAGCCCGGACCGTTCGCTGGGCTACACCTTC.

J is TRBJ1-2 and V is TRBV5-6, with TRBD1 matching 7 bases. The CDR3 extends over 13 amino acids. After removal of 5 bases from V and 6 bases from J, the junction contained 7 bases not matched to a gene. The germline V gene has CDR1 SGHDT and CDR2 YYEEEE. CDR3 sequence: CASSFRQGDGYTF. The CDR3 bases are TGTGCCAGCAGTTTCCGACAGGGTGATGGCTACACCTTC.

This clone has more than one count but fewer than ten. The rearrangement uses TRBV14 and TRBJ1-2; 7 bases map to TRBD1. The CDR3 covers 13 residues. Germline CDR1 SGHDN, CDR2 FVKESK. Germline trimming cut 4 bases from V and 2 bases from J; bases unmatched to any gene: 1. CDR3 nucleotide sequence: TGTGCCAGCAGCCCGACAGGGAACTATGGCTACACCTTC. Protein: CASSPTGNYGYTF.

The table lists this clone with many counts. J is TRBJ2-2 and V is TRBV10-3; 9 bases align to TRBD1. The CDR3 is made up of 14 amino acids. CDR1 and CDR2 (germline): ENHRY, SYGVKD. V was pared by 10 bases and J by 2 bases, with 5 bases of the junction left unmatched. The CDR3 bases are TGTGCCACCCGACAGGGGGTAAACACCGGGGAGCTGTTTTTT. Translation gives CATRQGVNTGELFF.

Here the CDR3 DNA reads TGCGCCAGCAGCCAAGAATTTTACCCGGGGAACACCGGGGAGCTGTTTTTT. This encodes CASSQEFYPGNTGELFF. V usage is TRBV4-3 and J usage is TRBJ2-2; D uncertain. Trimming stripped 0 bases from V and 1 base from J, with 12 bases between. The CDR3 runs to 17 residues. Germline CDR1 LGHNA, CDR2 YSLEER.

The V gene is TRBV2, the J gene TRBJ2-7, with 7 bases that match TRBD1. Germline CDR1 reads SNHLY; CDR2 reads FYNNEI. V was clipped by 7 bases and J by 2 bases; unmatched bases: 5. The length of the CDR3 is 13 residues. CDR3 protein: CASTFDRAYEQYF. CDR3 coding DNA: TGTGCCAGCACTTTTGACAGGGCCTACGAGCAGTACTTC.

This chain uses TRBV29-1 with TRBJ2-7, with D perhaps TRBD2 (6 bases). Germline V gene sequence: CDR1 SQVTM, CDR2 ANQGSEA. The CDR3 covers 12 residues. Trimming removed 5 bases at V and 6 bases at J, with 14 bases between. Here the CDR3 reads CSVPLRESEQYF. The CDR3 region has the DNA TGCAGCGTTCCATTACGGGAGAGCGAGCAGTACTTC.